The rows below give T cell receptor beta chains drawn from one sample of a study of technical replicates of blood from a handful of donors. Method: immunoSEQ multiplex PCR; TCRdb's copy keeps in-frame clones and lacks some. This table holds 75,000 to 90,000 clones, 80% to 95% found once. Input material: T cells isolated from PBMCs. The receptors were sampled from a human donor in good health. Both conserved end residues are part of each CDR3. D genes are given only for firm matches. The listing skips clone size in some rows; elsewhere it reads once, few, many or a size class.

>.|TRBV19|TRBJ2-7|TRBD1
TGTGCCACCGCTACCGGGACAGGGGGGGAGCAGTACTTC
CATATGTGGEQYF
>.|TRBV2|TRBJ2-7|.
TGTGCCAGCAGCGGTGCGGGGCTCTCCTACGAGCAGTACTTC
CASSGAGLSYEQYF
>.|TRBV19|TRBJ2-7|.
TGTGCCAGTAAACCCGCAGGGCCTGGTGAGCAGTACTTC
CASKPAGPGEQYF
>.|TRBV10-3|TRBJ1-3|.
TGTGCCATCAGGACCGGAGATTCTGGAAACACCATATATTTT
CAIRTGDSGNTIYF
>.|TRBV2|TRBJ1-2|TRBD1
TGTGCCAGCAGTGAAACGGGGACAGCTTATGTCTACACCTTC
CASSETGTAYVYTF
>.|TRBV29-1|TRBJ2-7|TRBD1
TGCAGCTTCGCATACAGGGGCAGTCGCTACGAGCAGTACTTC
CSFAYRGSRYEQYF
>.|TRBV28|TRBJ1-3|TRBD1
TGTGCCAGCAGTACACAGGGGGCGCCCGGAAACACCATATATTTT
CASSTQGAPGNTIYF
>.|TRBV5-6|TRBJ1-6|.
TGTGCCAGCAGCTTGGGAGCGGATGGGAATTCACCCCTCCACTTT
CASSLGADGNSPLHF
>.|TRBV5-8|TRBJ2-7|TRBD1
TGTGCCAGCAGCTTGGACAGGGGCGTCGAGCAGTACTTC
CASSLDRGVEQYF
>.|TRBV5-1|TRBJ2-7|.
TGCGCCAGCAGCTTGGCACTGGGGACTTACGAGCAGTACTTC
CASSLALGTYEQYF
>.|TRBV28|TRBJ1-5|.
TGTGCCAGCAGACCGCCCAGACAGGCGGGGGGCAATCAGCCCCAGCATTTT
CASRPPRQAGGNQPQHF
>.|TRBV11-2|TRBJ1-4|.
TGTGCCAGCAGCACTTACTCAACTAATGAAAAACTGTTTTTT
CASSTYSTNEKLFF
>few|TRBV5-1|TRBJ1-1|.
TGCGCCAGCAGTGAATTGCAGGGGACTGAAGCTTTCTTT
CASSELQGTEAFF
>.|TRBV7-2|TRBJ1-2|.
TGTGCCAGCAGCTTATACGGGTTTAATGGCTACACCTTC
CASSLYGFNGYTF
>.|TRBV28|TRBJ2-1|.
TGTGCCAGCAGGGGTGGGCCTAACAATGAGCAGTTCTTC
CASRGGPNNEQFF
>.|TRBV6-5|TRBJ1-2|.
TGTGCCACCTTGGCAGGGAACAGCTATGGCTACACCTTC
CATLAGNSYGYTF
>.|TRBV5-6|TRBJ1-1|TRBD1
TGTGCCAGCAGCGTCACAGGGGGCGGACCTGAAGCTTTCTTT
CASSVTGGGPEAFF
>once|TRBV18|TRBJ2-5|TRBD1
TGTGCCAGCTCACCAGCCCCCCAGGGGGCCCAGTACTTC
CASSPAPQGAQYF
>few|TRBV7-2|TRBJ1-4|TRBD1
TGTGCCAGCAGTCGATCACAGGGGTGGTCTAAACTGTTTTTT
CASSRSQGWSKLFF
>.|TRBV6-5|TRBJ1-2|.
TGTGCCAGCAGTTACCTATTCCACTATGGCTACACCTTC
CASSYLFHYGYTF
>.|TRBV6-4|TRBJ2-1|TRBD1
TGTGCCAGCAGTGTAGTCCAGGGGGCGAATGAGCAGTTCTTC
CASSVVQGANEQFF
>.|TRBV5-1|TRBJ2-7|.
TGCGCCAGCAGCGGAGGGGTCTACGAGCAGTACTTC
CASSGGVYEQYF
>.|TRBV15|TRBJ2-1|.
TGTGCCACCAGCAGCGGAGGATCCACAATGAAGCAGTTCTTC
CATSSGGSTMKQFF
>.|TRBV11-2|TRBJ2-1|.
TGTGCCAGCAGCCAACAGACAGGCGGTGCCTACAATGAGCAGTTCTTC
CASSQQTGGAYNEQFF
>.|TRBV7-8|TRBJ1-4|TRBD1
TGTGCCAGCAGCTTAGACAGGGGGAACGGTGAAAAACTGTTTTTT
CASSLDRGNGEKLFF
>few|TRBV11-2|TRBJ2-1|TRBD2
TGTGCCAGCAGCTTAGGTCGGGAGGTGCTTGAGCAGTTCTTC
CASSLGREVLEQFF
>.|TRBV29-1|TRBJ1-2|.
TGCAGCGTTCGCCAGGGGAACTATGGCTACACCTTC
CSVRQGNYGYTF
>.|TRBV14|TRBJ1-1|.
TGTGCCAGCAGCGACCTGAAGGGGCGGACTGAAGCTTTCTTT
CASSDLKGRTEAFF
>.|TRBV28|TRBJ1-1|.
TGTGCCAGCAGTTTATTCAGAATTAGGGGAGCTTTCTTT
CASSLFRIRGAFF
>.|TRBV6-5|TRBJ2-6|.
TGTGCCAGCAGCCCCGTCGGGGGGGCCAACGTCCTGACTTTC
CASSPVGGANVLTF
>.|TRBV7-9|TRBJ2-3|TRBD2
TGTGCCAGCAGCTTAGGGCGGATAGCGGGGCGCACAGATACGCAGTATTTT
CASSLGRIAGRTDTQYF